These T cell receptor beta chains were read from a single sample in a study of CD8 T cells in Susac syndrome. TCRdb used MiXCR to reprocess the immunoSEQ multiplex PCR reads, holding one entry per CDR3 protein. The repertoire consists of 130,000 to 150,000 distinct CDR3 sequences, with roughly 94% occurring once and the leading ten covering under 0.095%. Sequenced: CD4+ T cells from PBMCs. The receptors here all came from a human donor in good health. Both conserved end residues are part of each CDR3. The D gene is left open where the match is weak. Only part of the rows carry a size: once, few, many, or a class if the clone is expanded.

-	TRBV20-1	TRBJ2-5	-	CSTPGAGIETQYF	TGCAGTACCCCGGGGGCAGGCATAGAGACCCAGTACTTC
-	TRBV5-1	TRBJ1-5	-	CASSPDGHSNQPQHF	TGCGCCAGCAGCCCGGACGGACATAGCAATCAGCCCCAGCATTTT
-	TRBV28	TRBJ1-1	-	CASRPLLNTEAFF	TGTGCCAGCAGGCCACTACTGAACACTGAAGCTTTCTTT
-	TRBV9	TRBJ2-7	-	CASSVGVNSYEQYF	TGTGCCAGCAGCGTAGGCGTTAACTCCTACGAGCAGTACTTC
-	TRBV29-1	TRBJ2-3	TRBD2	CSVSSGGTDTQYF	TGCAGCGTATCTAGCGGGGGGACAGATACGCAGTATTTT
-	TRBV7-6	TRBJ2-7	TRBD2	CASSYGTSEFYEQYF	TGTGCCAGCAGCTACGGGACTAGCGAGTTCTACGAGCAGTACTTC
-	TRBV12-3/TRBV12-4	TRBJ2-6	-	CASSLRGSGANVLTF	TGTGCCAGCAGTTTACGGGGCTCTGGGGCCAACGTCCTGACTTTC
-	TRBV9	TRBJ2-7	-	CASSAHSALGSYEQYF	TGTGCCAGCAGCGCCCACAGCGCCTTGGGCTCCTACGAGCAGTACTTC
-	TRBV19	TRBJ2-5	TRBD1	CASSWTGEETQYF	TGTGCCAGTAGTTGGACAGGGGAAGAGACCCAGTACTTC
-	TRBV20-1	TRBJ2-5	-	CSARRSGGETQYF	TGCAGTGCTAGGCGGTCGGGTGGAGAGACCCAGTACTTC
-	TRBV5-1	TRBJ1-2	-	CASSERTIYGYTF	TGCGCCAGCAGCGAGAGAACCATCTATGGCTACACCTTC
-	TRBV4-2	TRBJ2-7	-	CASSQDNLRAYEQYF	TGTGCCAGCAGCCAAGATAACCTACGGGCCTACGAGCAGTACTTC
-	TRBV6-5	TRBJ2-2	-	CASSYHTGELFF	TGTGCCAGCAGTTATCACACCGGGGAGCTGTTTTTT
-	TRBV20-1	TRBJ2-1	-	CSVSGGRDNEQFF	TGCAGTGTTTCAGGAGGTAGAGACAATGAGCAGTTCTTC
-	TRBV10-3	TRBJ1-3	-	CAIRADRGNTIYF	TGTGCCATCAGGGCTGACAGGGGAAACACCATATATTTT
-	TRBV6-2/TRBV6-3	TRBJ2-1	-	CASSRMDEQFF	TGTGCCAGCAGTAGGATGGATGAGCAGTTCTTC
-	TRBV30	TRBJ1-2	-	CAWSVTRLGQSYGYTF	TGTGCCTGGAGTGTAACGCGACTCGGACAGAGCTATGGCTACACCTTC
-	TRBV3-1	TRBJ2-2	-	CASRTPGGGELFF	TGTGCCAGTAGGACACCAGGCGGCGGGGAGCTGTTTTTT
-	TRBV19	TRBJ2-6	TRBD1	CASSILQGLSGANVLTF	TGTGCCAGTAGTATATTACAGGGGCTCTCTGGGGCCAACGTCCTGACTTTC
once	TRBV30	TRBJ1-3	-	CAWSSGQLGNTIYF	TGTGCCTGGAGTTCCGGACAGCTGGGAAACACCATATATTTT
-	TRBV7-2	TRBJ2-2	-	CASSLEYKLNTGELFF	TGTGCCAGCAGCTTAGAGTACAAATTGAACACCGGGGAGCTGTTTTTT
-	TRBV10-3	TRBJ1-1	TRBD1	CAIRMDRRNTEAFF	TGTGCCATCAGGATGGACAGGCGTAACACTGAAGCTTTCTTT
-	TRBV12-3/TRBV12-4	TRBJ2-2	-	CASRDTQHGELFF	TGTGCCAGCAGGGACACCCAGCACGGGGAGCTGTTTTTT
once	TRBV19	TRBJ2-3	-	CASSIGSTDTQYF	TGTGCCAGTAGTATCGGGAGCACAGATACGCAGTATTTT
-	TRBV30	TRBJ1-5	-	CAWTQGRGQPQHF	TGTGCCTGGACACAGGGACGAGGTCAGCCCCAGCATTTT
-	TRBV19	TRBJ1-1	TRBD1	CASSHRQGRYTEAFF	TGTGCCAGTAGCCACCGACAGGGGAGATACACTGAAGCTTTCTTT
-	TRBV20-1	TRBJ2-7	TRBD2	CSASDLAGGAYEQYF	TGCAGTGCTAGTGACCTAGCGGGAGGCGCCTACGAGCAGTACTTC
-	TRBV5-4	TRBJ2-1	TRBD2	CASTRGLGLAGGEQFF	TGTGCCAGCACTAGGGGTTTGGGCCTAGCGGGAGGTGAGCAGTTCTTC
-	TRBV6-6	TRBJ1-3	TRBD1	CASSSPGQEGDTIYF	TGTGCCAGCAGCTCGCCGGGACAGGAGGGTGACACCATATATTTT
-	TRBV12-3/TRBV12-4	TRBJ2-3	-	CASSLGRDRPQYF	TGTGCCAGCAGTTTGGGGCGGGACCGACCCCAGTATTTT
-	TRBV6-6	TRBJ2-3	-	CASKDSGSDTQYF	TGTGCCAGCAAGGACAGCGGATCGGATACGCAGTATTTT
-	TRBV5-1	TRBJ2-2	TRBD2	CASTYSGRNTGELFF	TGCGCCAGCACCTATAGCGGGAGGAACACCGGGGAGCTGTTTTTT
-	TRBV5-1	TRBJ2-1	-	CASSTGTSPWNEQFF	TGCGCCAGCAGCACCGGGACCAGTCCGTGGAATGAGCAGTTCTTC
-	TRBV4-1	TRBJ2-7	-	CASSEGQSYEQYF	TGCGCCAGCAGCGAAGGACAGTCCTACGAGCAGTACTTC
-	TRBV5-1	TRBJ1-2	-	CASSLAGDGYTF	TGCGCCAGCAGCTTGGCAGGGGACGGCTACACCTTC
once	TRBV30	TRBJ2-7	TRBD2	CAWSGGSGAYEQYF	TGTGCCTGGAGTGGGGGTAGCGGGGCCTACGAGCAGTACTTC
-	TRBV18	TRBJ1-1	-	CATHQFGGDTEAFF	TGTGCCACCCATCAATTTGGCGGGGACACTGAAGCTTTCTTT
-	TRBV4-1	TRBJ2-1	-	CASSLGRGRGRYNEQFF	TGCGCCAGCAGCCTCGGAAGAGGGCGGGGCCGTTACAATGAGCAGTTCTTC
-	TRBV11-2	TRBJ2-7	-	CASSLDHPRTYEQYF	TGTGCCAGCAGCTTAGATCATCCCCGTACCTACGAGCAGTACTTC
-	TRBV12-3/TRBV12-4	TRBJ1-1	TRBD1	CASSFKGTGLEGTEAFF	TGTGCCAGCAGTTTCAAGGGGACAGGGTTAGAAGGGACTGAAGCTTTCTTT
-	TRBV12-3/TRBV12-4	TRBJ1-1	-	CASSEGTEAFF	TGTGCCAGCAGTGAGGGCACTGAAGCTTTCTTT
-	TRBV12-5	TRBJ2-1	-	CASGSTSDEQFF	TGTGCTAGTGGTTCGACGTCGGATGAGCAGTTCTTC
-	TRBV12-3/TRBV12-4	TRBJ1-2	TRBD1	CASRQGDTGGYTF	TGTGCCAGCAGGCAGGGGGACACCGGAGGCTACACCTTC
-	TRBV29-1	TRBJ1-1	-	CSVQTSGMNTEAFF	TGCAGCGTTCAAACCTCAGGGATGAACACTGAAGCTTTCTTT
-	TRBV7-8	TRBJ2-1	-	CASSTGEYNEQFF	TGTGCCAGCAGCACAGGTGAATACAATGAGCAGTTCTTC
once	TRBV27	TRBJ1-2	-	CASSLSPVYDSLYGYTF	TGTGCCAGCAGTTTATCCCCAGTATACGACTCTCTCTATGGCTACACCTTC
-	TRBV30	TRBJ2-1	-	CAAPFGGVSYNEQFF	TGTGCCGCACCCTTCGGGGGAGTCTCCTACAATGAGCAGTTCTTC
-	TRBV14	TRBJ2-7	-	CASSQDSWREQYF	TGTGCCAGCAGCCAAGACAGTTGGCGCGAGCAGTACTTC
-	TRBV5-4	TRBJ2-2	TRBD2	CASSRGRGGSATGELFF	TGTGCCAGCAGCCGCGGGAGAGGAGGCAGCGCCACCGGGGAGCTGTTTTTT
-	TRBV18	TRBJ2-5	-	CASSPSQETQYF	TGTGCCAGCTCACCATCCCAAGAGACCCAGTACTTC
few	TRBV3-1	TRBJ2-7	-	CASSELPSANEQYF	TGTGCCAGCAGCGAGTTGCCATCGGCGAACGAGCAGTACTTC
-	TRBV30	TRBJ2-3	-	CAWSGKGFTDTQYF	TGTGCCTGGAGTGGGAAGGGTTTCACAGATACGCAGTATTTT
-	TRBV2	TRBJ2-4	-	CASSPLGVNGDIQYF	TGTGCCAGCAGCCCCTTGGGGGTAAACGGTGACATTCAGTACTTC
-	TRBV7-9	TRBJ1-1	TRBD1	CASSFGQAHSNTEAFF	TGTGCCAGCAGCTTTGGACAGGCCCATTCGAACACTGAAGCTTTCTTT